These 30 T cell receptor beta chains share one sample of origin, sequenced in a study of T cell repertoires in cytomegalovirus infection. Antigens for these TCRs are unknown. One entry per CDR3 protein, called by TCRdb with MiXCR from the reads. This repertoire shows 550,000 to 700,000 distinct CDR3 sequences, 35% to 50% found once; its top ten account for about 48%. Sequences were derived from cultured PBMCs, sampled from culture after CMV antigen stimulation. These receptors were obtained from a human donor in good health (CMV status not recorded). Some clones in this sample may be carry-over from other donors' samples.

DNA of the CDR3: TGCAGTGTCCGGATTGCGGGAGTCACAGATACGCAGTATTTT. It is translated as CSVRIAGVTDTQYF. The rearrangement joins TRBV20-1 to TRBJ2-3; 7 nucleotides line up with TRBD2. The CDR3 totals 14 residues. The germline gives CDR1 DFQATT, CDR2 SNEGSKA (reference sequence). V was pared by 7 bases and J by 2 bases, with 9 bases of the junction left unmatched.

Written as DNA, the CDR3 is TGTGCCAGCAGTTTCCAGGCCCAGGGTGGCGAGCAGTACTTC. Its protein is CASSFQAQGGEQYF. The gene calls are TRBV27 and TRBJ2-7, with D tentatively TRBD1 (5 bases). The V gene lost 3 bases and the J gene lost 6 bases, with 15 bases spanning the gap. In germline, CDR1 is MNHEY, CDR2 SMNVEV (reference sequence). The CDR3 runs 14 residues.

The chain is built from TRBV2 and TRBJ1-5; D is uncertain. The CDR3 covers 14 residues. V dropped 3 bases and J dropped 2 bases, with 8 bases sitting between them. The germline V gene encodes CDR1 SNHLY and CDR2 FYNNEI. The CDR3 loop is CASSDPSGNQPQHF. The CDR3 bases are TGTGCCAGCAGTGACCCGAGTGGCAATCAGCCCCAGCATTTT. Full variable domain (remainder filled in from reference TRBV2 and TRBJ1-5): EPEVTQTPSHQVTQMGQEVILRCVPISNHLYFYWYRQILGQKVEFLVSFYNNEISEKSEIFDDQFSVERPDGSNFTLKIRSTKLEDSAMYFCASSDPSGNQPQHFGDGTRLSIL.

This clonotype was counted at least ten times. CDR3 nucleotide sequence: TGTGCCAGCAGCTTAGGACAGTACAATGAGCAGTTCTTC. Encoded protein: CASSLGQYNEQFF. This chain joins TRBV7-2 and TRBJ2-1, with D possibly being TRBD1 (5 bases). Trimming removed 1 base at V and 4 bases at J, with 5 bases between. Germline values: CDR1 SGHTA, CDR2 FQGNSA. The CDR3 consists of 13 residues.

The chain combines TRBV6-6 with TRBJ1-3; a possible D gene is TRBD1 (5 bases). Germline CDR1 MNHNY, CDR2 SVGAGI (reference sequence). V shed 0 bases and J shed 4 bases, with 16 bases lying between them. The CDR3 spans 17 residues. The CDR3 nucleotides read TGTGCCAGCAGTTACTCGAGTCTCCGAGGGGCCGGAAACACCATATATTTT. Protein: CASSYSSLRGAGNTIYF.

The chain has TRBV19 and TRBJ2-4; 11 nucleotides agree with TRBD2. Germline CDR1 reads LNHDA; CDR2 reads SQIVND (reference sequence). Trimming at V came to 2 bases and at J to 2 bases, leaving 8 bases not matched to a gene. CDR3 length equals 18 residues. This chain's CDR3 is CASSILLAGGLSKNIQYF. In DNA, the CDR3 is TGTGCCAGTAGTATATTGCTAGCGGGAGGTTTATCCAAAAACATTCAGTACTTC.

The chain employs TRBV12-3 or TRBV12-4 and TRBJ2-1; 7 nucleotides align to TRBD2. The CDR3 is 15 amino acids. J lost 7 bases, V lost 7 bases, and 13 bases had no gene match. The DNA for the CDR3 is TGTGCCAGCATTCCCGGGGCTAGCGGCTGGAATGAGCAGTTCTTC. Protein product: CASIPGASGWNEQFF.

CDR3 bases: TGCAGCGTGGCTCGCGGAACTGGAAACACCATATATTTT. The encoded protein is CSVARGTGNTIYF. The chain links TRBV29-1 to TRBJ1-3; D ambiguous. V was clipped by 6 bases and J by 2 bases, with 11 bases between them. This CDR3 comprises 13 residues. Germline V gives CDR1 SQVTM, CDR2 ANQGSEA. The variable domain in full, completed from reference TRBV29-1 and TRBJ1-3, reads SAVISQKPSRDICQRGTSLTIQCQVDSQVTMMFWYRQQPGQSLTLIATANQGSEATYESGFVIDKFPISRPNLTFSTLTVSNMSPEDSSIYLCSVARGTGNTIYFGEGSWLTVV.

As regards this clonotype: Germline is not matched at one junction end, which may reflect a read error. The chain uses TRBV7-2 and TRBJ2-3; possible D gene TRBD1, 5 bases. Germline CDR1 reads SGHTA; CDR2 reads FQGNSA. The CDR3 has 18 amino acids. DNA of the CDR3: TGTGCCAGCCGATCCAAGGGGCGCCGGAATGAACCCTCAGATACGCGGTATTTT. It yields the protein CASRSKGRRNEPSDTRYF.

This rearrangement joins TRBV7-2 to TRBJ1-1, with a possible D match to TRBD1 (5 bases). Trimming stripped 5 bases from V and 3 bases from J, with 13 bases between. The CDR3 totals 14 residues. Germline values: CDR1 SGHTA, CDR2 FQGNSA. The CDR3 spells CASSRTWGHTEAFF. The CDR3 DNA sequence: TGTGCCAGCAGCCGAACATGGGGACACACTGAAGCTTTCTTT.

This clonotype has just a few counts. This rearrangement joins TRBV11-2 to TRBJ1-6; D is unresolved. The CDR3 spans 16 residues. With 5 bases removed from V and 7 bases from J, the gap between germline ends came to 18 bases. Germline V lookup: CDR1 SGHAT, CDR2 FQNNGV. The CDR3 loop is CASSPRFRAGNSPLHF. CDR3 coding DNA: TGTGCCAGCAGCCCTAGGTTCCGGGCCGGAAATTCACCCCTCCACTTT.

This clonotype was recorded at least ten times. The chain joins TRBV7-2 to TRBJ2-1, with TRBD2 matching 9 bases. J lost 16 bases, V lost 0 bases, and 10 bases had no gene match. The CDR3 sequence is 14 residues long. Germline V gene lookup returns CDR1 SGHTA and CDR2 FQGNSA. In DNA form, the CDR3 reads TGTGCCAGCAGCTTAGCGGGAGGCGGGGGGGTCTCCTTCTTC. Amino acid sequence: CASSLAGGGGVSFF.

This chain connects TRBV12-3 or TRBV12-4 to TRBJ2-1; TRBD1 agrees at 7 bases. The V segment lost 11 bases and the J segment 4 bases; nucleotides outside the gene matches: 11. CDR3 length: 14 residues. DNA of the CDR3: TGTGCCGGGGCCCGGGACAGCCAATACAATGAGCAGTTCTTC. Protein sequence: CAGARDSQYNEQFF.

V and J are TRBV12-3 or TRBV12-4 and TRBJ2-5, with D perhaps TRBD1 (6 bases). This CDR3 has 19 amino acids. Trimming removed 8 bases from V and 2 bases from J, with 30 bases in between. This CDR3 is CASLLTYLGAPGVQETQYF. Here the CDR3 DNA reads TGTGCCAGCTTGCTGACTTATCTGGGGGCACCTGGGGTACAAGAGACCCAGTACTTC.

Only a few counts were recorded for this clonotype. The chain combines TRBV19 with TRBJ2-7, with D tentatively TRBD1 (6 bases). Deletions cut 3 bases from V and 3 bases from J, with 15 bases between. This CDR3 is 15 amino acids long. Per the germline V gene, CDR1 is LNHDA and CDR2 is SQIVND (reference sequence). In DNA, the CDR3 is TGTGCCAGTAGTATCTCACCCGGGACACACTACGAGCAGTACTTC. It translates to CASSISPGTHYEQYF.

The chain uses TRBV7-9 and TRBJ2-2; 8 bases align to TRBD2. V lost 5 bases and J lost 6; bases outside the gene matches: 11. CDR3 size: 16 residues. Germline V gene lookup returns CDR1 SEHNR and CDR2 FQNEAQ (reference sequence). This CDR3 reads CASSEGLVGGPGELFF. Here the CDR3 DNA reads TGTGCCAGCAGCGAGGGACTAGTGGGAGGTCCCGGGGAGCTGTTTTTT.

This chain uses TRBV29-1 with TRBJ1-2, with D possibly matching TRBD1 (5 bases). Germline V lookup: CDR1 SQVTM, CDR2 ANQGSEA. The CDR3 contains 14 residues. V was shortened by 0 bases and J by 2 bases, with 10 bases between the two germline ends. In DNA, the CDR3 is TGCAGCGTTGAAGATCGCGAGGGGAACTATGGCTACACCTTC. Its protein product is CSVEDREGNYGYTF.

This clonotype was recorded many times. The gene calls are TRBV6-2 or TRBV6-3 and TRBJ2-5; 9 positions agree with TRBD2. The CDR3 has 16 residues. Per germline, CDR1 MNHEY and CDR2 SVGEGT. Unmatched junction bases numbered 16, after V lost 8 bases and J lost 6 bases. The CDR3 DNA reads as TGTGCCAGCCGGGCGGCGGGAGCGGGGGGTACGAAGACCCAGTACTTC. It encodes CASRAAGAGGTKTQYF.

There are many counts of this clonotype. V gene TRBV7-2 combines with J gene TRBJ1-4; weak D call: TRBD1 (6 bases). Trimming pared 2 bases from V and 14 bases from J, leaving 18 bases between. The CDR3 covers 14 residues. The germline V gene encodes CDR1 SGHTA and CDR2 FQGNSA. The CDR3, as DNA: TGTGCCAGCAGCTTAAGTTACAGGGACGGTATGCTGTTTTTT. Protein sequence: CASSLSYRDGMLFF.

V and J are TRBV28 and TRBJ2-2; D is possibly TRBD1 or TRBD2 (5 bases each). Germline loops: CDR1 MDHEN, CDR2 SYDVKM. The CDR3 totals 15 residues. V gave up 5 bases and J gave up 7 bases, with 17 bases separating them. CDR3 amino acids: CASSPPGFGGGELFF. CDR3 coding DNA: TGTGCCAGCAGTCCGCCAGGCTTTGGGGGCGGGGAGCTGTTTTTT.

This chain uses TRBV28 with TRBJ2-7, with TRBD1 matching over 8 bases. The CDR3 loop spans 14 amino acids. V dropped 7 bases and J dropped 4; count of bases not matched to a gene: 9. Germline CDR1 reads MDHEN; CDR2 reads SYDVKM. The CDR3 nucleotides read TGTGCCAGCACCTCGGGGACAGGAGTATACGAGCAGTACTTC. Protein sequence: CASTSGTGVYEQYF.

The table lists this clonotype with a few counts. The rearrangement uses TRBV7-2 and TRBJ1-6; 10 nucleotides agree with TRBD1. After removal of 5 bases from V and 6 bases from J, the junction contained 1 base not matched to a gene. The CDR3 loop spans 14 amino acids. Germline V gene data show CDR1 as SGHTA and CDR2 as FQGNSA. The CDR3 nucleotides are TGTGCCAGCAGCGACAGGGGGCGTAATTCACCCCTCCACTTT. This sequence encodes CASSDRGRNSPLHF.

This chain joins TRBV12-3 or TRBV12-4 and TRBJ1-2, with D perhaps TRBD1 (5 bases). V shed 6 bases and J shed 4 bases, with 18 bases lying between them. The CDR3 loop spans 15 amino acids. In nucleotides, the CDR3 is TGTGCCAGCAGCCCCTATACGGGGACTAGCTATGGCTACACCTTC. This translates into CASSPYTGTSYGYTF.

V is TRBV7-9 and J is TRBJ2-1, with TRBD2 identical over 7 bases. The CDR3 consists of 14 residues. Germline CDR1 and CDR2: SEHNR and FQNEAQ (reference sequence). V trimming: 5 bases; J trimming: 3 bases; junction bases outside the gene matches: 4. As DNA, the CDR3 is TGTGCCAGCAGCCCAGCGGGAAGCTACAATGAGCAGTTCTTC. The encoded protein is CASSPAGSYNEQFF.

The V and J genes are TRBV7-2 and TRBJ2-1, with D hard to call. Germline assignment: CDR1 SGHTA and CDR2 FQGNSA. The CDR3 is 13 amino acids. Trimming removed 2 bases from V and 7 bases from J, with 9 bases in between. In DNA form, the CDR3 reads TGTGCCAGCAGCTTATATGGCTATAATGAGCAGTTCTTC. Protein sequence: CASSLYGYNEQFF.

CDR3 sequence reads: CASRQGRSSSYEQYF. The CDR3 DNA follows: TGTGCCAGCAGGCAGGGGCGGTCCTCCTCCTACGAGCAGTACTTC. V is TRBV2 and J is TRBJ2-7; TRBD1 might be the D (6 bases). Germline V lookup: CDR1 SNHLY, CDR2 FYNNEI. Trimming stripped 6 bases from V and 0 bases from J, with 15 bases between. The CDR3 covers 15 residues.

The chain joins TRBV29-1 to TRBJ1-2; the D gene is possibly TRBD1 (5 bases). This CDR3 is built from 13 residues. V lost 6 bases and J 2 bases, leaving 13 bases between the germline ends. Germline CDR1 is SQVTM and CDR2 is ANQGSEA. The chain's CDR3 is CSVSIQVNYGYTF. In DNA form, the CDR3 reads TGCAGCGTCTCAATACAGGTGAACTATGGCTACACCTTC.

This clonotype was observed many times. This chain uses TRBV7-8 with TRBJ2-7; 9 positions match TRBD2. This CDR3 has 14 amino acids. The germline gives CDR1 SGHVS, CDR2 FQNEAQ. V was pared by 5 bases and J by 3 bases, with 5 bases of the junction left unmatched. In DNA form, the CDR3 reads TGTGCCAGCAGCCCTCTAGCGGGGCTCTACGAGCAGTACTTC. Translation gives CASSPLAGLYEQYF.

Turning to this clonotype: The junction shows a germline mismatch at one end, possibly a read error. The chain recombines TRBV6-2 or TRBV6-3 with TRBJ2-1; TRBD1 matches 9 bases. This CDR3 has 13 residues. CDR1 is MNHEY, CDR2 SVGEGT, per germline. The CDR3 reads CASRDRAVNERFF. The CDR3 DNA sequence: TGTGCCAGCCGGGACAGGGCGGTAAATGAGCGGTTCTTC.

The gene calls are TRBV30 and TRBJ2-1; D tentatively reads TRBD1 or TRBD2 (5 bases each). There are 11 residues in the CDR3. Per the germline V gene, CDR1 is GTSNPN and CDR2 is SVGIG (reference sequence). V was clipped by 8 bases and J by 7 bases, with 12 bases between them. CDR3 amino acids: CAEGTRNEQFF. CDR3 bases: TGTGCCGAAGGGACCCGGAATGAGCAGTTCTTC.